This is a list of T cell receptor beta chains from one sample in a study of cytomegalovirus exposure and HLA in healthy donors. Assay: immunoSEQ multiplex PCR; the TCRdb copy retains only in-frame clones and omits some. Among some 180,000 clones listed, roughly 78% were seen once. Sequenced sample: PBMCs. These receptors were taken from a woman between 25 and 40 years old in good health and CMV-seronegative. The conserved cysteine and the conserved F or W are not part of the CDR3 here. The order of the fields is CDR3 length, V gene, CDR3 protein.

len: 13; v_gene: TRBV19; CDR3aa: ASALQGPTGSPLH
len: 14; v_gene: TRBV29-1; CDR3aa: SVGQPTGGRNTEAF
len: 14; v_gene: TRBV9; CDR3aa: ASSVMRGPNTGELF
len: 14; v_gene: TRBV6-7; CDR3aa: ASITLCDRGSYEQY
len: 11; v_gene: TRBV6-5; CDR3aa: ASRLATGKEAF
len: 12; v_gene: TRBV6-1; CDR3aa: ASSGDTSNQPQH
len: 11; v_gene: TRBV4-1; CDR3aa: ASSQDRNTEAF
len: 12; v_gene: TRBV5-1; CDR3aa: ASSLSRGSYEQY
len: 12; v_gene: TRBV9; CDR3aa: ASGRDSHTDTQY
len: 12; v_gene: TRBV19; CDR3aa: ASSFTGTQETQY
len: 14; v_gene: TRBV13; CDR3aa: ASSPRQGAVNTEAF
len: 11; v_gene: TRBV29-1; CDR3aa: SEADRVWEKLF
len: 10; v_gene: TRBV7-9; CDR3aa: ASSLGADTQY
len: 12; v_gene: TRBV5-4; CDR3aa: ASNPGGFTGELF
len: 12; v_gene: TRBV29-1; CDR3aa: SVRGGPGTDGYT
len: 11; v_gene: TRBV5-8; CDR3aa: ASSFGAYNEQF
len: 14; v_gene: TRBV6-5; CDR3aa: ASSYSGTPDYYEQY
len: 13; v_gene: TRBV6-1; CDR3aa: ASSEIRGSKNIQY
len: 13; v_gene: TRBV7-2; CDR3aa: ASSPDRDRGQPQH
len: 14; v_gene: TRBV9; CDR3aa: ASSVGPGSRTDTQY
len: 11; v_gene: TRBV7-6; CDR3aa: ASSLVRGGEQY
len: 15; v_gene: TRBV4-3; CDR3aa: ASSQDRIVGRNQPQH
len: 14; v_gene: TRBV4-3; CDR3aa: ASSQVGGLNTGELF
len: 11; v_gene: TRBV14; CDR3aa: ASSQQGAGTQY
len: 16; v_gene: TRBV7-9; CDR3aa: ASTTTGGGTTYYNEQF
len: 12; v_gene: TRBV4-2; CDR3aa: ASSQVGTEEKLF
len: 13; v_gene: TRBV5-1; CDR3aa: ASSFRDSYNSPLH
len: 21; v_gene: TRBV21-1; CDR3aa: ASSKVKVRESGGRGFSSYEQY
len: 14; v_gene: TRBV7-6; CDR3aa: ASSFNAGGAYNEQF
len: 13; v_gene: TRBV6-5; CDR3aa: ASSYSGQFYTEAF
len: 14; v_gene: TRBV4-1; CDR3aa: ASREQGRNMNTEAF
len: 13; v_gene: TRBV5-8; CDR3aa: ASSLAGRTEETQY
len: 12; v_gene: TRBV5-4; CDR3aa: ASSEPTQQETQY
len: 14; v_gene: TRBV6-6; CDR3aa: ASSPSRIAGSNEQF
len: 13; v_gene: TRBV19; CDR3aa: ASRRGTGGNQPQH
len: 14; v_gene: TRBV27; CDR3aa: ASRTWGQGLTGELF
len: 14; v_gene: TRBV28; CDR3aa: ASRRQGIGGNQPQH
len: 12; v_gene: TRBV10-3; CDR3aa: AISPGQNYNEQF
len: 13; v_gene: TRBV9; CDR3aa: ASSVDEGANEKLF
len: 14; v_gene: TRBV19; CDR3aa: ASSLGQGIFGEKLF
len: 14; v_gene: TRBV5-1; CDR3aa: ASSRYLQGSTYEQY
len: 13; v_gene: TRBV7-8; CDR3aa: ASSLWGGLGEKLF
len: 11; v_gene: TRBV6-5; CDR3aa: ASRETGRGEQY
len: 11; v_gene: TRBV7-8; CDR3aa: ASSKGQGYEQY